The clone carrying this TCR beta chain was seen more than once but under ten times. Its antigen is undetermined. This sample was taken from a study of blood T cells in healthy people across ages. Notes on the study in general: Long-lived donors carried more naive CD4+ cells and greater diversity than aged donors.

Primers used in a second PCR of about 7 to 12 cycles were a sample-barcoded 5' primer and a J-beta primer mix. Paired-end reads containing CDR3 totaled no fewer than 3 million for each sample. MiXCR was run by TCRdb on the 5' RACE reads, yielding one entry per CDR3 protein. Altogether around 1.5 million distinct CDR3 sequences are present, roughly 64% being singletons, with the ten largest covering more than 6%. Trimming removed 2 bases from V and 4 bases from J, with 14 bases in between. CDR1 MNHEY and CDR2 SMNVEV come from the germline V gene (reference sequence). The CDR3 loop spans 15 amino acids.

The origin of this receptor is a man aged 18 to 30 in good health. V gene TRBV27 combines with J gene TRBJ1-1; weak D call: TRBD1 (5 bases). Sequencing used blood. The CDR3 protein is CASSLSSPGLTEAFF. The CDR3 DNA is TGTGCCAGCAGTTTAAGTAGCCCAGGGCTCACTGAAGCTTTCTTT.